The sequence of this T cell receptor (beta chain) was determined in a study of blood T cell repertoires in COVID-19. On the study more broadly: Acute-phase and convalescent COVID-19 samples originated in the United States, Italy and Spain. T cells, B-cell-depleted T cells, or PBMCs provided the cDNA or gDNA that served as material.

In the authors' workflow: Amplification with reference gene primers provided the estimates of nucleated cell counts. Method: immunoSEQ multiplex PCR; TCRdb's copy keeps in-frame clones and lacks some. The V and J calls and clone size are taken from that table; D and trimming were inferred from the DNA. The table lists about 58,000 clones, around 76% of them singletons, with roughly 5.3% in the top ten. The sample consisted of peripheral blood. The receptor's source is a human donor in a cohort sampled during active COVID-19.

CDR3 DNA sequence: TGTGCCAGCAGCATGCGGACAGGCGCCTATGGCTACACCTTC. As protein: CASSMRTGAYGYTF. The chain combines TRBV5-4 with TRBJ1-2; 7 bases fit TRBD1. The CDR3 runs 14 residues. Germline V gene lookup returns CDR1 SGHNT and CDR2 YYREEE (reference sequence). V lost 4 bases, J lost 4 bases, and 7 bases stayed unmatched.